One and the same sample provided the 24 T cell receptor beta chains below, sequenced in a study of blood T cells in healthy people across ages. Then a second PCR, running roughly 7 to 11 cycles, was carried out with a sample-barcoded 5' primer and a J-beta primer mix. Via MiXCR, TCRdb re-called the 5' RACE reads, giving one row per CDR3 protein. The data hold 550,000 to 650,000 distinct CDR3 sequences, with roughly 30% observed a single time. Input material: blood. Receptors originate from a woman older than 75 in good health.

Worth noting for this clonotype: Since a much larger clone is just one base distant, this may be a read error. The chain is built from TRBV20-1 and TRBJ2-5; D is tentatively TRBD1 or TRBD2 (5 bases each). V lost 2 bases, J lost 11 bases, and 18 bases lay in between. Per the germline V gene, CDR1 is DFQATT and CDR2 is SNEGSKA (reference sequence). The CDR3 covers 13 residues. This CDR3 is CSARSLGRNEQYF. The DNA of the CDR3 is TGCAGTGCTAGAAGTCTGGGACGCAATGAGCAGTACTTC.

CDR3 nucleotide sequence: TGTGCCAGCAGCTTATTCCCGGACAGGAGCACTGAAGCTTTCTTT. It encodes CASSLFPDRSTEAFF. The chain is built from TRBV7-6 and TRBJ1-1; 7 nucleotides agree with TRBD1. Per the germline V gene, CDR1 is SGHVS and CDR2 is FNYEAQ. V trimming: 2 bases; J trimming: 4 bases; junction bases outside the gene matches: 7. This CDR3 has 15 amino acids.

This chain connects TRBV5-1 to TRBJ2-7; D might be TRBD2 (6 bases). Trimming took off 4 bases at V and 0 bases at J, with 20 bases between the two ends. CDR1 SGHRS and CDR2 YFSETQ come from the germline V gene. The CDR3 totals 17 residues. CDR3 coding DNA: TGCGCCAGCAGCCAGGGACTGCTCGTCTGGAGCTCCTACGAGCAGTACTTC. This sequence encodes CASSQGLLVWSSYEQYF.

V usage is TRBV7-8 and J usage is TRBJ1-5; maybe TRBD1 (6 bases). The CDR3 has 17 residues. V gave up 1 base and J gave up 3 bases, with 16 bases separating them. Germline CDR1 reads SGHVS; CDR2 reads FQNEAQ. CDR3 in DNA: TGTGCCAGCAGCTTAGGTGGGGGCCCGGATCCCAATCAGCCCCAGCATTTT. This codes for CASSLGGGPDPNQPQHF.

The gene calls are TRBV30 and TRBJ2-1; D is unclear. The CDR3 contains 11 residues. The germline V gene encodes CDR1 GTSNPN and CDR2 SVGIG (reference sequence). Trimming pared 5 bases from V and 2 bases from J, leaving 4 bases between. The CDR3 reads CAWDTYNEQFF. CDR3 nucleotide sequence: TGTGCCTGGGATACCTACAATGAGCAGTTCTTC.

This clonotype was observed a few times. The rearrangement links TRBV5-1 to TRBJ2-6, with D perhaps TRBD1 or TRBD2 (5 bases each). Per the germline V gene, CDR1 is SGHRS and CDR2 is YFSETQ. V lost 0 bases, J lost 0 bases, and 16 bases lay in between. This CDR3 has 19 amino acids. As DNA, the CDR3 is TGCGCCAGCAGCTTGGGAGGGGTTTTGGCTAACTCTGGGGCCAACGTCCTGACTTTC. As protein: CASSLGGVLANSGANVLTF.

This clonotype was recorded many times. V usage is TRBV7-2 and J usage is TRBJ2-7, with a weak D call TRBD2 (6 bases). Germline-derived CDR1 and CDR2 are SGHTA and FQGNSA. Trimming left V 0 bases short and J 6 bases short, with 12 bases between. The CDR3 has 14 residues. The CDR3 sequence is CASSLAHGGSEQYF. The CDR3 region has the DNA TGTGCCAGCAGCTTAGCACATGGGGGGTCCGAGCAGTACTTC.

This clonotype was found many times. V gene TRBV3-1 combines with J gene TRBJ2-7; 7 bases map to TRBD2. Germline CDR1 LGHDT, CDR2 YNNKEL (reference sequence). V lost 2 bases, J lost 1 base, and 2 bases stayed unmatched. The CDR3 length is 14 residues. The CDR3 loop reads CASSQRGGSYEQYF. CDR3 sequence (DNA): TGTGCCAGCAGCCAAAGGGGAGGGTCCTACGAGCAGTACTTC.

This clonotype has more than one count but fewer than ten. CDR3 bases: TGCAGTGCTGGGGAGAAACAGGGGAAACAGCCCCAGCATTTT. It specifies CSAGEKQGKQPQHF. The chain combines TRBV20-1 with TRBJ1-5, with TRBD1 matching 7 bases. V lost 5 bases and J lost 7; bases outside the gene matches: 11. From germline, CDR1 is DFQATT and CDR2 SNEGSKA (reference sequence). CDR3 length: 14 amino acids.

The gene calls are TRBV5-1 and TRBJ1-1, with a tentative D call TRBD1 (6 bases). Germline V gene data show CDR1 as SGHRS and CDR2 as YFSETQ. V was shortened by 2 bases and J by 4 bases, with 12 bases between the two germline ends. The CDR3 is 14 amino acids. This CDR3 reads CASSLQGIFTEAFF. In DNA form, the CDR3 reads TGCGCCAGCAGCTTACAGGGAATTTTCACTGAAGCTTTCTTT.

The chain joins TRBV15 to TRBJ1-1, with TRBD1 as a possible D gene (6 bases). The V end was cut by 2 bases, the J end by 1 base, with 11 bases between. Per germline, CDR1 LNHNV and CDR2 YYDKDF (reference sequence). The CDR3 has 15 amino acids. The CDR3 here is CATSRPSTGNTEAFF. The CDR3 coding sequence is TGTGCCACCAGCAGACCATCGACAGGGAACACTGAAGCTTTCTTT.

This chain connects TRBV3-1 to TRBJ2-5; D unclear. The V and J ends lost 5 bases and 7 bases respectively, with 8 bases between them. This CDR3 spans 11 amino acids. Germline loops: CDR1 LGHDT, CDR2 YNNKEL (reference sequence). CDR3 sequence: CASSSDGTQYF. Written as DNA, the CDR3 is TGTGCCAGCAGCTCCGACGGGACCCAGTACTTC.

The V call is TRBV19, the J call TRBJ1-5; 8 nucleotides line up with TRBD1. This CDR3 contains 17 residues. CDR1 and CDR2 from the germline V gene are LNHDA and SQIVND (reference sequence). J gave up 0 bases and V 4 bases, and 8 bases lay outside the gene matches. In DNA form, the CDR3 reads TGTGCCAGTAGTACCACGGGGACAGGATATAGCAATCAGCCCCAGCATTTT. This translates into CASSTTGTGYSNQPQHF.

This clonotype was found many times. The chain links TRBV13 to TRBJ1-2, with D uncertain. The ends were cut back, 5 bases at V and 4 bases at J, with 14 bases in the middle. Germline CDR1 is PRHDT and CDR2 is FYEKMQ (reference sequence). The length of the CDR3 is 14 residues. The DNA for the CDR3 is TGTGCCAGCAGCGCCCTGGAACGGATCTATGGCTACACCTTC. Its protein product is CASSALERIYGYTF. The full variable domain, rest sourced from reference TRBV13 and TRBJ1-2, is AAGVIQSPRHLIKEKRETATLKCYPIPRHDTVYWYQQGPGQDPQFLISFYEKMQSDKGSIPDRFSAQQFSDYHSELNMSSLELGDSALYFCASSALERIYGYTFGSGTRLTVV.

As regards this clonotype: Sequence at one end of the junction differs from germline and may be a read error. This chain uses TRBV7-9 with TRBJ2-7; TRBD1 might be the D (6 bases). Per germline, CDR1 SEHNR and CDR2 FQNEAQ (reference sequence). The CDR3 covers 14 residues. In DNA form, the CDR3 reads TGTGCCAGCAGCTTTAACAGGGCCTCCGACGAGCAGTACTTC. Protein: CASSFNRASDEQYF.

There are a few counts of this clonotype. A much larger clone differs by one base, so this may be a read error. The chain uses TRBV6-2 or TRBV6-3 and TRBJ2-1, with D unresolved. The end of the DNA aligns better with TRBJ2-7, so the J call may be wrong. The germline V gene has CDR1 MNHEY and CDR2 SVGEGT. The CDR3 has 13 amino acids. In DNA, the CDR3 is TGTGCCAGCAGTCCCGATACCTACAATGAGCAGTACTTC. Its protein is CASSPDTYNEQYF.

This clonotype was recorded many times. This chain links TRBV11-2 with TRBJ2-2; TRBD2 matches at 12 bases. CDR3 length: 15 residues. Germline lookup yields CDR1 SGHAT and CDR2 FQNNGV. V shed 5 bases and J 7 bases; nucleotides not matched to a gene: 5. The CDR3 DNA reads TGTGCCAGCAGCAGCGGACTAGCGGGGTTCGGGGAGCTGTTTTTT. Translated, it gives CASSSGLAGFGELFF.

The gene calls are TRBV12-3 or TRBV12-4 and TRBJ2-3; no clear D gene. The CDR3 contains 16 residues. V was shortened by 1 base and J by 13 bases, with 24 bases between the two germline ends. CDR3 sequence: CASSLDPGVRADMEYF. The CDR3 DNA reads TGTGCCAGCAGTTTAGACCCAGGAGTGAGAGCAGATATGGAGTATTTT.

This clonotype was seen more than once but under ten times. The V gene is TRBV3-1, the J gene TRBJ2-1, with 11 bases matching TRBD2. The V gene's germline CDR1 is LGHDT and CDR2 YNNKEL (reference sequence). The length of the CDR3 is 18 residues. Trimming cost V 3 bases and J 2 bases; bases outside gene matches: 9. CDR3 amino acids: CASSHQGSGLAAYNEQFF. CDR3 bases: TGTGCCAGCAGCCACCAAGGGTCGGGACTAGCGGCCTACAATGAGCAGTTCTTC.

This clonotype was seen many times. The chain recombines TRBV7-9 with TRBJ1-2; D gene ambiguous. Germline V gene data show CDR1 as SEHNR and CDR2 as FQNEAQ (reference sequence). Trimming cost V 2 bases and J 3 bases, with 4 bases left between them. This CDR3 is built from 12 residues. The CDR3: CASSLLDYGYTF. CDR3 in DNA: TGTGCCAGCAGCTTACTGGACTATGGCTACACCTTC.

The rearrangement links TRBV7-2 to TRBJ2-2; no clear D gene. Looked up from germline, CDR1 is SGHTA and CDR2 is FQGNSA. Trimming pared 5 bases from V and 1 base from J, leaving 14 bases between. This CDR3 comprises 16 residues. The CDR3 sequence is CASSPQIPVNTGELFF. CDR3 nucleotide sequence: TGTGCCAGCAGCCCCCAGATTCCAGTGAACACCGGGGAGCTGTTTTTT. Full variable domain (outside the CDR3, taken from reference TRBV7-2 and TRBJ2-2): GAGVSQSPSNKVTEKGKDVELRCDPISGHTALYWYRQSLGQGLEFLIYFQGNSAPDKSGLPSDRFSAERTGGSVSTLTIQRTQQEDSAVYLCASSPQIPVNTGELFFGEGSRLTVL.

This clonotype was seen repeatedly, ten times or more. The J gene is TRBJ2-5, the V gene TRBV20-1, with 7 nucleotides matching TRBD1. Germline assignment: CDR1 DFQATT and CDR2 SNEGSKA (reference sequence). The CDR3 is made up of 14 amino acids. After removal of 6 bases from V and 3 bases from J, the junction contained 10 bases not matched to a gene. The CDR3 DNA is TGCAGTGCCCCAGGGGGACCCGCGGAAGAGACCCAGTACTTC. This translates into CSAPGGPAEETQYF.

The V gene is TRBV30, the J gene TRBJ2-5; D uncertain. The V and J ends lost 2 bases and 3 bases respectively, with 16 bases between them. CDR1 is GTSNPN, CDR2 SVGIG, per germline (reference sequence). The length of the CDR3 is 15 residues. The CDR3: CAWSNSGLGEETQYF. CDR3 sequence (DNA): TGTGCCTGGAGTAACTCGGGCCTTGGGGAAGAGACCCAGTACTTC.

The chain joins TRBV30 to TRBJ2-2; 9 bases align to TRBD2. V lost 2 bases to trimming and J lost 4 bases; unmatched junction nucleotides: 8. This CDR3 spans 16 amino acids. Germline CDR1 and CDR2: GTSNPN and SVGIG (reference sequence). CDR3 region: CAWSRGGGESTGELFF. CDR3 DNA: TGTGCCTGGAGTCGAGGCGGGGGGGAGAGCACCGGGGAGCTGTTTTTT.